This TCR beta chain appears in the sequencing data of a study of control samples from healthy donors and cancer patients. The CDR3 is made up of 13 amino acids. Germline CDR1 and CDR2: MNHEY and SMNVEV (reference sequence). Trimming cost V 6 bases and J 5 bases, with 14 bases left between them. Assay: immunoSEQ multiplex PCR; the TCRdb copy retains only in-frame clones and omits some. The sample carries about 72,000 clones, around 92% recorded once. This chain joins TRBV27 and TRBJ2-7; D possibly corresponds to TRBD2 (6 bases). Sequenced material: blood. The sequence came from a woman aged 55-69 years in good health. CDR3 sequence (DNA): TGTGCCAGCAGACAGTGGGGCGGGGACGAGCAGTACTTC. The encoded protein is CASRQWGGDEQYF.